Below are 6 T cell receptor beta chains sequenced from a single sample in a study of regulatory T cells in long-lasting Graves disease. This sample's time point: persistent/refractory GD, antithyroid drugs over 5 years with positive TRAb. PBMCs provided the RNA from which the TCR library was made. CDR3 regions were amplified by Arm-PCR using iRepertoire HTBI primers to build TCR beta libraries. TCRdb reprocessed the multiplex PCR reads with MiXCR, giving one entry per CDR3 protein. Here the sample spans about 470,000 distinct CDR3 sequences, about a fifth being singletons. Sequenced here: peripheral blood mononuclear cells (PBMCs), sampled when the disease was refractory, from a patient treated with antithyroid drugs. The receptor source for this set is a female donor with Graves disease.

This clonotype was observed many times. The chain is built from TRBV6-1 and TRBJ1-5; D possibly corresponds to TRBD1 (6 bases). CDR3 length equals 14 residues. The V end lost 6 bases, the J end lost 1 base, and 10 bases lay between the germline ends. Germline values: CDR1 MNHNS, CDR2 SASEGT. This CDR3 reads CASRRTASNQPQHF. The CDR3 DNA follows: TGTGCCAGCAGGCGGACAGCCAGCAATCAGCCCCAGCATTTT.

V is TRBV4-1 and J is TRBJ1-2; no definite D call. V dropped 2 bases and J dropped 8 bases, with 12 bases sitting between them. This CDR3 region has 13 residues. Looked up from germline, CDR1 is MGHRA and CDR2 is YSYEKL. CDR3 sequence: CASSQIDLGGYTF. Here the CDR3 DNA reads TGCGCCAGCAGCCAAATAGACTTGGGGGGCTACACCTTC.

At least ten counts were recorded for this clonotype. The chain is built from TRBV7-2 and TRBJ1-5; no clear D gene. The CDR3 length is 13 residues. Germline V CDR1 and CDR2: SGHTA, FQGNSA. V lost 3 bases, J lost 5 bases, and 8 bases lay in between. The CDR3 coding sequence is TGTGCCAGCAGCTTTAAGGCGGATCAGCCCCAGCATTTT. Translated: CASSFKADQPQHF.

This clonotype showed up many times. The chain combines TRBV28 with TRBJ1-5; unclear D gene. CDR3 length equals 14 residues. Per germline, CDR1 MDHEN and CDR2 SYDVKM. V was trimmed by 11 bases and J by 2 bases, leaving 16 bases between them. CDR3 residues: CACAPNGRNQPQHF. Written as DNA, the CDR3 is TGTGCCTGCGCCCCCAACGGTCGCAATCAGCCCCAGCATTTT. The complete variable domain, with remaining parts taken from reference TRBV28 and TRBJ1-5, reads DVKVTQSSRYLVKRTGEKVFLECVQDMDHENMFWYRQDPGLGLRLIYFSYDVKMKEKGDIPEGYSVSREKKERFSLILESASTNQTSMYLCACAPNGRNQPQHFGDGTRLSIL.

This clonotype was detected many times. The chain recombines TRBV5-1 with TRBJ2-7; perhaps TRBD2 as D (6 bases). The CDR3 length is 16 residues. Germline-derived CDR1 and CDR2 are SGHRS and YFSETQ. The V end lost 4 bases, the J end lost 1 base, and 18 bases lay between the germline ends. For the CDR3, the DNA is TGCGCCAGCAGCCCGGGGCGTGGTGCGGGATCCTACGAGCAGTACTTC. It specifies CASSPGRGAGSYEQYF.

The chain uses TRBV20-1 and TRBJ2-7, with D unclear. V dropped 2 bases and J dropped 3 bases, with 11 bases sitting between them. This CDR3 contains 13 residues. Per the germline V gene, CDR1 is DFQATT and CDR2 is SNEGSKA (reference sequence). CDR3 bases: TGCAGTGCTAGAATCCGAACCGACTACGAGCAGTACTTC. This translates into CSARIRTDYEQYF.